The 14 T cell receptor beta chains given below trace back to one sample, sequenced in a study of cytomegalovirus exposure and HLA in healthy donors. PCR was performed using 60 Vbeta and 13 Jbeta primers. Sequencing was performed with immunoSEQ multiplex PCR; in TCRdb, only in-frame clones are kept and a portion is missing. The table has tens of thousands of clones, about three quarters seen once. The sequenced sample consisted of PBMCs. The receptor source for this set is a male donor in good health and CMV-seropositive.

This chain links TRBV9 with TRBJ2-5, with D possibly TRBD1 on 5 matching bases. Germline assignment: CDR1 SGDLS and CDR2 YYNGEE. The CDR3 runs to 15 residues. V was clipped by 0 bases and J by 4 bases, with 13 bases between them. DNA for the CDR3: TGTGCCAGCAGCGTAGTGGCAGGGAAGGGAGAGACCCAGTACTTC. Translation gives CASSVVAGKGETQYF.

This chain joins TRBV12-5 and TRBJ1-1; 7 bases line up with TRBD1. With 1 base clipped from V and 5 bases from J, the junction kept 1 base outside the gene matches. The CDR3 runs 13 residues. CDR1 LGHNT and CDR2 FRNRAP come from the germline V gene. In nucleotides, the CDR3 is TGTGCTAGTGGTTTGGGCAGGGGGACTGAAGCTTTCTTT. It codes for CASGLGRGTEAFF.

This chain joins TRBV5-1 and TRBJ2-7, with D perhaps matching TRBD1 (7 bases). Germline CDR1 reads SGHRS; CDR2 reads YFSETQ. V dropped 4 bases and J dropped 6 bases, with 20 bases sitting between them. The CDR3 has 15 residues. CDR3 sequence (DNA): TGCGCCAGCAGCCAGACGACAGGGAGGAGTTCCGAGCAGTACTTC. Translation gives CASSQTTGRSSEQYF.

V and J are TRBV5-1 and TRBJ2-6; TRBD1 might be the D (5 bases). There are 17 residues in the CDR3. Between the trimmed V and J ends, which lost 0 bases and 0 bases, there was a span of 10 bases. Germline CDR1 SGHRS, CDR2 YFSETQ. CDR3: CASSLEGLGSGANVLTF. The CDR3 DNA follows: TGCGCCAGCAGCTTGGAGGGGCTCGGCTCTGGGGCCAACGTCCTGACTTTC.

This chain links TRBV5-5 with TRBJ1-3, with D hard to call. The CDR3 has 16 residues. V lost 4 bases and J 5 bases, leaving 19 bases between the germline ends. The germline gives CDR1 SGHKS, CDR2 YYEKEE (reference sequence). The CDR3 protein is CASSPGSQSYRNTIYF. CDR3 bases: TGTGCCAGCAGCCCAGGATCTCAATCCTACAGAAACACCATATATTTT. Full variable domain (remainder filled in from reference TRBV5-5 and TRBJ1-3): DAGVTQSPTHLIKTRGQQVTLRCSPISGHKSVSWYQQVLGQGPQFIFQYYEKEERGRGNFPDRFSARQFPNYSSELNVNALLLGDSALYLCASSPGSQSYRNTIYFGEGSWLTVV.

The V call is TRBV30, the J call TRBJ2-1, with TRBD1 matching over 7 bases. Per the germline V gene, CDR1 is GTSNPN and CDR2 is SVGIG (reference sequence). This CDR3 comprises 11 residues. J gave up 14 bases and V 3 bases, and 7 bases lay outside the gene matches. The CDR3 sequence is CAWSRTGDEFF. The CDR3 DNA sequence: TGTGCCTGGAGCCGCACAGGGGATGAGTTCTTC.

This chain connects TRBV4-1 to TRBJ2-7; 8 bases agree with TRBD1. Germline V gene lookup returns CDR1 MGHRA and CDR2 YSYEKL. The CDR3 runs 14 residues. Trimming at V came to 0 bases and at J to 5 bases, leaving 3 bases not matched to a gene. This CDR3 is CASSQEGTGDEQYF. For the CDR3, the DNA is TGCGCCAGCAGCCAAGAAGGGACAGGTGACGAGCAGTACTTC.

This chain uses TRBV5-1 with TRBJ2-7; 9 nucleotides match TRBD1. In germline, CDR1 is SGHRS, CDR2 YFSETQ. The CDR3 extends over 14 amino acids. V dropped 1 base and J dropped 6; count of bases not matched to a gene: 5. Here the CDR3 reads CASSLTGTGTEQYF. The DNA for the CDR3 is TGCGCCAGCAGCTTGACCGGGACAGGGACCGAGCAGTACTTC.

The chain recombines TRBV19 with TRBJ1-5; D remains unclear. Germline-derived CDR1 and CDR2 are LNHDA and SQIVND (reference sequence). V was pared by 7 bases and J by 6 bases, with 16 bases between. This CDR3 spans 14 amino acids. CDR3 loop: CASTPTGYGQPQHF. The DNA for the CDR3 is TGTGCCAGTACCCCAACGGGGTACGGTCAGCCCCAGCATTTT.

This clone appeared a few times. The V call is TRBV7-9, the J call TRBJ2-5; 16 bases align to TRBD2. J was trimmed by 4 bases and V by 5 bases; bases with no gene match: 10. CDR3 length equals 18 residues. Per the germline V gene, CDR1 is SEHNR and CDR2 is FQNEAQ (reference sequence). This chain's CDR3 is CASSAGTSGGGPRETQYF. The CDR3 DNA reads as TGTGCCAGCAGCGCCGGGACTAGCGGGGGGGGCCCTAGAGAGACCCAGTACTTC.

This clone has only a few counts. This rearrangement joins TRBV30 to TRBJ2-7, with a weak D call TRBD1 (6 bases). The CDR3 covers 12 residues. V lost 7 bases and J 5 bases, leaving 15 bases between the germline ends. Looked up from germline, CDR1 is GTSNPN and CDR2 is SVGIG (reference sequence). The CDR3 loop reads CASTSDRNEQYF. In DNA, the CDR3 is TGTGCCTCAACATCGGACAGAAACGAGCAGTACTTC.

The chain uses TRBV27 and TRBJ1-2, with a possible D match to TRBD1 (5 bases). The CDR3 contains 14 residues. V was cut by 3 bases and J by 7 bases, with 15 bases left in between. Looked up from germline, CDR1 is MNHEY and CDR2 is SMNVEV (reference sequence). This chain's CDR3 is CASSFGTTRGGYTF. In nucleotides, the CDR3 is TGTGCCAGCAGTTTCGGCACCACAAGGGGTGGCTACACCTTC.

The gene calls are TRBV10-3 and TRBJ2-5, with a tentative D call TRBD1 (5 bases). CDR3 length: 14 amino acids. V shed 0 bases and J shed 7 bases, with 12 bases lying between them. Germline V gene sequence: CDR1 ENHRY, CDR2 SYGVKD. As DNA, the CDR3 is TGTGCCATCAGTGAGTCAGTTGGGGCCTTGACCCAGTACTTC. The encoded protein is CAISESVGALTQYF.

This clone was detected only a few times. V usage is TRBV7-9 and J usage is TRBJ1-3; 8 bases align to TRBD1. The V gene end was trimmed by 4 bases and the J gene end by 0 bases; junction bases not matched to a gene: 2. The germline CDR1 and CDR2 sequences are SEHNR and FQNEAQ (reference sequence). The CDR3 sequence is 15 residues long. This chain's CDR3 is CASSSDRDSGNTIYF. CDR3 bases: TGTGCCAGCAGCTCGGACAGGGACTCTGGAAACACCATATATTTT.